This is a list of T cell receptor beta chains from one sample in a study of cytotoxic CD8 clonotypes in ibrutinib-treated CLL. The data were produced by immunoSEQ multiplex PCR, yet TCRdb's version contains in-frame clones alone and is incomplete. The table shows a few hundred thousand clones, with around 70% occurring only once. Sequenced here: PBMCs, sampled after 24 months of ibrutinib treatment. The receptors come from a human donor with chronic lymphocytic leukemia. The conserved cysteine and the conserved F or W are not part of the CDR3 here.

V gene	J gene	CDR3 protein
TRBV7-2	TRBJ2-5	ASSFGTVGEETQY
TRBV5-6	TRBJ2-7	ASSFGQPMNLWY
TRBV27	TRBJ2-2	ASSRQGETAGELF
TRBV7-7	TRBJ2-3	ASSITDTQY
TRBV6-4	TRBJ1-1	ASSEGFGTEAF
TRBV13	TRBJ2-3	ASSTLRSGTGDTQY
TRBV5-1	TRBJ2-7	ASSGGYEQY
TRBV19	TRBJ2-2	ASSIESGANTGELF
TRBV4-1	TRBJ2-3	ASSQELGTGGDTQY
TRBV18	TRBJ1-5	ASSPLEGRNQPQH
TRBV15	TRBJ1-1	ATSRDKGLGTEAF
TRBV18	TRBJ2-7	ASSLQPTGPTSYEQY
TRBV11-2	TRBJ2-3	ASSVSLAENTDTQY
TRBV5-1	TRBJ2-7	ASSQTGEGSYEQY
TRBV28	TRBJ2-7	ASSLDGAYEQY
TRBV7-3	TRBJ2-1	ASSLDQGSYNEQF
TRBV10-3	TRBJ2-3	AVQLAGGLDTQY
TRBV9	TRBJ2-7	ASSVEGRGDDEQY
TRBV7-7	TRBJ2-2	ASSPSAVGELF
TRBV4-3	TRBJ1-2	ASSQNSPQSGGYT
TRBV28	TRBJ2-1	ASRGYNEQF
TRBV30	TRBJ1-2	AWSGSNYGYT
TRBV9	TRBJ2-1	ASSATSGRYNEQF
TRBV29-1	TRBJ2-3	STRRGDTQY
TRBV13	TRBJ1-1	ASSNYRGNTEAF
TRBV5-1	TRBJ2-5	ASRELGRGQETQY
TRBV28	TRBJ2-2	ASSLFTGELF
TRBV5-1	TRBJ2-1	ASSLDQGTIQYNEQF